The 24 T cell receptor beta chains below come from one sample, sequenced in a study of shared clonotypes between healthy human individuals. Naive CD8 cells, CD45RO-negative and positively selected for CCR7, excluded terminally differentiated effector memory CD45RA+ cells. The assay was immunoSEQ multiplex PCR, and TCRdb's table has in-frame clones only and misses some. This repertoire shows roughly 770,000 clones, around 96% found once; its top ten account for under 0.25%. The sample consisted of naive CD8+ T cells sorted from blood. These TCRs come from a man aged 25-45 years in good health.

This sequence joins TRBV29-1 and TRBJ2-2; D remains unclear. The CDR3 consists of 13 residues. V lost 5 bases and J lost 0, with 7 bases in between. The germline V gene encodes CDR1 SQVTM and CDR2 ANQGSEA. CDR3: CSVLVSNTGELFF. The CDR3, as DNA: TGCAGCGTTCTTGTATCGAACACCGGGGAGCTGTTTTTT.

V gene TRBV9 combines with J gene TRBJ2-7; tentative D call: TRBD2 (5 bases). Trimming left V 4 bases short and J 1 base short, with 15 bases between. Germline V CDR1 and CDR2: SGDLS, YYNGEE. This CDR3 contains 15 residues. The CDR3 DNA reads TGTGCCAGCAGCCCCCGGTCCCGGGGTTCCTACGAGCAGTACTTC. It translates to CASSPRSRGSYEQYF. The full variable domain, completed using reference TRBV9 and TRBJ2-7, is DSGVTQTPKHLITATGQRVTLRCSPRSGDLSVYWYQQSLDQGLQFLIQYYNGEERAKGNILERFSAQQFPDLHSELNLSSLELGDSALYFCASSPRSRGSYEQYFGPGTRLTVT.

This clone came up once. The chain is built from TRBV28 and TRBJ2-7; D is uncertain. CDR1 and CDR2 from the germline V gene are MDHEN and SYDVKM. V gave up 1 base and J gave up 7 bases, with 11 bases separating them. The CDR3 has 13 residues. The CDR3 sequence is CASSLYLAGEQYF. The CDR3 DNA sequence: TGTGCCAGCAGTTTATATCTGGCTGGTGAGCAGTACTTC. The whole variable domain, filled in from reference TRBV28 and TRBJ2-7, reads DVKVTQSSRYLVKRTGEKVFLECVQDMDHENMFWYRQDPGLGLRLIYFSYDVKMKEKGDIPEGYSVSREKKERFSLILESASTNQTSMYLCASSLYLAGEQYFGPGTRLTVT.

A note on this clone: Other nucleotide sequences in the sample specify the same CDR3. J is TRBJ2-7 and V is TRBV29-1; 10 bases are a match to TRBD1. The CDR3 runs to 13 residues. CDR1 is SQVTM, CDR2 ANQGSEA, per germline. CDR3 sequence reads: CSVRGTGAYEQYF. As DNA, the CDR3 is TGCAGTGTTAGGGGGACAGGGGCCTACGAGCAGTACTTC.

The CDR3 nucleotides are TGTGCCAGCAGCGTCAGGGCCGATCCTGACTACGAGCAGTACTTC. Protein product: CASSVRADPDYEQYF. The rearrangement links TRBV7-9 to TRBJ2-7, with TRBD1 as a possible D gene (5 bases). Trimming left V 5 bases short and J 3 bases short, with 17 bases between. The CDR3 runs 15 residues. Germline-derived CDR1 and CDR2 are SEHNR and FQNEAQ (reference sequence).

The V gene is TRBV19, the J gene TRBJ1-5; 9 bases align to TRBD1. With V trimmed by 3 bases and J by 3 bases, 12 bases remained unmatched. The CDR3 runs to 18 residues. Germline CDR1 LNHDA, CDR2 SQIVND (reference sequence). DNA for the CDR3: TGTGCCAGTAGTATCGGGACAGGGCCCAATGAGAACAATCAGCCCCAGCATTTT. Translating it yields CASSIGTGPNENNQPQHF.

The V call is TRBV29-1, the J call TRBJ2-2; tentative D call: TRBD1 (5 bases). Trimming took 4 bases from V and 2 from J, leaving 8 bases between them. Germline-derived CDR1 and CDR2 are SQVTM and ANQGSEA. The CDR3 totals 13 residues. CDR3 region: CSVATENTGELFF. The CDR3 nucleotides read TGCAGCGTTGCGACAGAAAACACCGGGGAGCTGTTTTTT.

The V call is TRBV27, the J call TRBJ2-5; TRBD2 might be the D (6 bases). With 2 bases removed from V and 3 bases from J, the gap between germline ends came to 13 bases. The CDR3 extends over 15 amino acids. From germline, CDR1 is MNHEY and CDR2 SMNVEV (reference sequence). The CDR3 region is CASSLTRGNKETQYF. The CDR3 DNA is TGTGCCAGCAGTTTAACTCGCGGGAATAAAGAGACCCAGTACTTC.

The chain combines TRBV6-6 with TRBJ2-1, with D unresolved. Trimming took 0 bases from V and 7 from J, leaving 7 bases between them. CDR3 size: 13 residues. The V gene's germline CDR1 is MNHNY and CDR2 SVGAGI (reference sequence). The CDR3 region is CASSYSSGNEQFF. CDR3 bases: TGTGCCAGCAGTTACTCGAGTGGAAATGAGCAGTTCTTC.

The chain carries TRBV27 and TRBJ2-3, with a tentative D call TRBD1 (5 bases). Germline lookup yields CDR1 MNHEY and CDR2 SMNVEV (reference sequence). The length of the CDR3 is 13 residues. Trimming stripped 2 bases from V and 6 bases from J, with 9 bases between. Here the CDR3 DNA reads TGTGCCAGCAGTTTAAGCAGGGTGGATACGCAGTATTTT. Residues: CASSLSRVDTQYF.

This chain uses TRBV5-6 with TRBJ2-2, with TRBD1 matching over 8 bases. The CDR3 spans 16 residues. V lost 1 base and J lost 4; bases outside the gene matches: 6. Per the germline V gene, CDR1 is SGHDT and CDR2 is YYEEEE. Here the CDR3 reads CASSLKYTGGTGELFF. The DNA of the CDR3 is TGTGCCAGCAGCTTGAAGTATACAGGGGGCACCGGGGAGCTGTTTTTT. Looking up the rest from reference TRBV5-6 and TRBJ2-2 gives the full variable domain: DAGVTQSPTHLIKTRGQQVTLRCSPKSGHDTVSWYQQALGQGPQFIFQYYEEEERQRGNFPDRFSGHQFPNYSSELNVNALLLGDSALYLCASSLKYTGGTGELFFGEGSRLTVL.

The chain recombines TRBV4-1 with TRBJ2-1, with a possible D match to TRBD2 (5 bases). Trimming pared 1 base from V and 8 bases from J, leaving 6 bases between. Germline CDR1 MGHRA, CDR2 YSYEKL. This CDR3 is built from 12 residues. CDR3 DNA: TGCGCCAGCAGCCAAGGGACTTATGAGCAGTTCTTC. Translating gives CASSQGTYEQFF.

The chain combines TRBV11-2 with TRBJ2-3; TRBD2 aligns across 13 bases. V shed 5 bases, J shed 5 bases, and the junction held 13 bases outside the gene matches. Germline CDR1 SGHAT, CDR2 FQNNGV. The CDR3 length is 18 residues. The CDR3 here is CASSPRTSGSFGEDTQYF. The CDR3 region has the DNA TGTGCCAGCAGCCCTCGGACTAGCGGGAGTTTTGGGGAAGATACGCAGTATTTT.

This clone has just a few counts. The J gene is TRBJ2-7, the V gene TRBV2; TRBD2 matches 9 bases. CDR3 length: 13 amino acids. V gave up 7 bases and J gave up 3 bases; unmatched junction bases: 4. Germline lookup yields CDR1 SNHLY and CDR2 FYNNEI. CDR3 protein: CASKSSGSYEQYF. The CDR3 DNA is TGTGCCAGCAAGAGTAGCGGGAGCTACGAGCAGTACTTC. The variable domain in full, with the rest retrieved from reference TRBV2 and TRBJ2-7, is EPEVTQTPSHQVTQMGQEVILRCVPISNHLYFYWYRQILGQKVEFLVSFYNNEISEKSEIFDDQFSVERPDGSNFTLKIRSTKLEDSAMYFCASKSSGSYEQYFGPGTRLTVT.

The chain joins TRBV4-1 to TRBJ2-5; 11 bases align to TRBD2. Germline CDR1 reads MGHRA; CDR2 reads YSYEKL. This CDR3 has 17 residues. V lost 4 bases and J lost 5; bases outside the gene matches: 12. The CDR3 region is CASSPGLAELGGETQYF. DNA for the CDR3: TGCGCCAGCAGCCCGGGACTAGCGGAACTCGGCGGGGAGACCCAGTACTTC.

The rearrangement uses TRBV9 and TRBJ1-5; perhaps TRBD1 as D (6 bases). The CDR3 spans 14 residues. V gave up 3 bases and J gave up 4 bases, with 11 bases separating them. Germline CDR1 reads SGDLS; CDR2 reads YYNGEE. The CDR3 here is CASSGGGANQPQHF. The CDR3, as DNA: TGTGCCAGCAGCGGAGGGGGGGCTAATCAGCCCCAGCATTTT.

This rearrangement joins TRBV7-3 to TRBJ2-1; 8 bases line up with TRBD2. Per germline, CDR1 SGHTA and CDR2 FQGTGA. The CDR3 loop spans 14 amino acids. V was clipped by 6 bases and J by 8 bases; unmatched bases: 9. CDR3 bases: TGTGCCAGCAGTGAGGCGGGAGGAGGTTATGAGCAGTTCTTC. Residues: CASSEAGGGYEQFF.

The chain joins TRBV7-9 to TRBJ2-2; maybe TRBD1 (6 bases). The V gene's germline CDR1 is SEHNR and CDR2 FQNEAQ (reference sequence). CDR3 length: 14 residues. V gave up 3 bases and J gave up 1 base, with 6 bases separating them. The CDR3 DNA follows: TGTGCCAGCAGCTTGGACAGGAACACCGGGGAGCTGTTTTTT. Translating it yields CASSLDRNTGELFF. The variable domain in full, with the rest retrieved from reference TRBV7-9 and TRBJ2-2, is DTGVSQNPRHKITKRGQNVTFRCDPISEHNRLYWYRQTLGQGPEFLTYFQNEAQLEKSRLLSDRFSAERPKGSFSTLEIQRTEQGDSAMYLCASSLDRNTGELFFGEGSRLTVL.

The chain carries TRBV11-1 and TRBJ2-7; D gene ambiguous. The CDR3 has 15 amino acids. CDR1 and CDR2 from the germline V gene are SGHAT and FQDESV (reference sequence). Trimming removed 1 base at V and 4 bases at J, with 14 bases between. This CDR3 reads CASSLVTADGYEQYF. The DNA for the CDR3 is TGTGCCAGCAGCTTAGTAACGGCGGATGGATACGAGCAGTACTTC.

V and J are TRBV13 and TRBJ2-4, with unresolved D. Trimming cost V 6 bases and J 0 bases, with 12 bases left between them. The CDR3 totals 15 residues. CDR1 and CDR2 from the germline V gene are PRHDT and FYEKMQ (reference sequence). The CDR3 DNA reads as TGTGCCAGCAGGCCCGCGGCCTTAGCCAAAAACATTCAGTACTTC. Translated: CASRPAALAKNIQYF.

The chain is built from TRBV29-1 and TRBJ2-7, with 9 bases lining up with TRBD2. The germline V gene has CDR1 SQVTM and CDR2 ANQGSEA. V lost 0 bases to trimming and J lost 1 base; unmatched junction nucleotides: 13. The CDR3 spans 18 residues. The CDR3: CSVEDRVAGAAKSYEQYF. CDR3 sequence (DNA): TGCAGCGTTGAAGATAGGGTAGCGGGAGCTGCCAAGTCCTACGAGCAGTACTTC.

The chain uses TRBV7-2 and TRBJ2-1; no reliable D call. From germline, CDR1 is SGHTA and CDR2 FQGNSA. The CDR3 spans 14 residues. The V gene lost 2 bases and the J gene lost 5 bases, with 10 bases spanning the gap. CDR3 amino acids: CASSLLGPHNEQFF. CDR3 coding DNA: TGTGCCAGCAGCTTACTTGGACCCCACAATGAGCAGTTCTTC. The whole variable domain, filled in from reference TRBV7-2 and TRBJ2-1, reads GAGVSQSPSNKVTEKGKDVELRCDPISGHTALYWYRQSLGQGLEFLIYFQGNSAPDKSGLPSDRFSAERTGGSVSTLTIQRTQQEDSAVYLCASSLLGPHNEQFFGPGTRLTVL.

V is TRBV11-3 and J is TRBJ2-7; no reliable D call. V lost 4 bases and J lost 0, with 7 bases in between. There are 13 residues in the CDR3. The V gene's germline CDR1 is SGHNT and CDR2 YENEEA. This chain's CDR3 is CASSSPSSYEQYF. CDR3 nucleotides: TGTGCCAGCAGCTCCCCGAGCTCCTACGAGCAGTACTTC.

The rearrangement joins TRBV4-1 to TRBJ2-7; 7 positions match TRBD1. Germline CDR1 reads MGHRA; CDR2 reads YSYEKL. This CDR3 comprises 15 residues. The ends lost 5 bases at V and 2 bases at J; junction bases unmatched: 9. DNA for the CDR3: TGCGCCAGCAGCTACCGAAGGGACAGCCCCTACGAGCAGTACTTC. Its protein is CASSYRRDSPYEQYF.